The TCR beta chain described here comes from a study of Graves' ophthalmopathy and Graves' hyperthyroidism. At least ten counts were recorded for this clonotype. The authors amplified TCR beta CDR3 regions, and they did so from RNA transcripts for repertoire sequencing. Second-round multiplex PCR followed a first-round RT-PCR using HTBI primers. MiXCR was run by TCRdb on the multiplex PCR reads, yielding one entry per CDR3 protein. This sample carries about 550,000 distinct CDR3 sequences, about 40% of them seen once, and the ten largest clones take about 4.6%. CDR1 and CDR2 (germline): SGHTA, FQGNSA. The CDR3 length is 15 residues. V lost 1 base to trimming and J lost 3 bases; unmatched junction nucleotides: 6.

This chain links TRBV7-2 with TRBJ2-7; 7 positions match TRBD2. Sequencing input: peripheral blood or thyroid tissue (not recorded which). The sequence came from an adult man with Graves' hyperthyroidism. The CDR3: CASSLGAGVSYEQYF. The CDR3 nucleotides are TGTGCCAGCAGCTTAGGGGCGGGAGTTAGCTACGAGCAGTACTTC.